The next 30 T cell receptor beta chains were all read from a single sample in a study of blood T cells in healthy people across ages (dated by TCRdb to between 2014 and 2017). Library prep was done by 5' RACE. Sequencing instrument: Illumina HiSeq 2500. A second PCR of about 7 to 12 cycles was run with a J-beta primer mix and a sample-barcoded 5' primer. TCRdb reworked the public reads: Q25 trimming with fastp, MiXCR clone assembly, productive beta chains retained. Every entry covers one CDR3 protein and lists the most common genes and DNA from its rows. A total of about 1 million distinct CDR3 sequences appear in this sample, about 23% of them only once. Together, the top ten hold about 0.8% of the sample. These sequences were also reported in another study, on T cells of mothers and their children.

The sample was blood. Receptor source: a girl aged 2 to 10 in good health.

The chain employs TRBV12-3 or TRBV12-4 and TRBJ1-5, with D unresolved. This CDR3 spans 13 amino acids. V lost 3 bases, J lost 7 bases, and 10 bases lay in between. The CDR3 reads CASSFRIDQPQHF. CDR3 DNA sequence: TGTGCCAGCAGTTTTAGGATAGACCAGCCCCAGCATTTT.

This clonotype was observed a few times. The chain links TRBV7-6 to TRBJ2-3, with TRBD2 matching 11 bases. This CDR3 has 17 residues. The germline CDR1 and CDR2 sequences are SGHVS and FNYEAQ. J was trimmed by 7 bases and V by 1 base; bases with no gene match: 10. In DNA form, the CDR3 reads TGTGCCAGCAGCTTAGAAGGAACTAGCGGGAGCCTCCATACGCAGTATTTT. Translating it yields CASSLEGTSGSLHTQYF.

The sample holds many counts of this clonotype. The chain combines TRBV5-4 with TRBJ1-4, with D tentatively TRBD1 (6 bases). Trimming shortened V by 4 bases and J by 4 bases, and 8 bases separated the two germline ends. This CDR3 is built from 13 residues. CDR1 SGHNT and CDR2 YYREEE come from the germline V gene (reference sequence). CDR3: CASSRDNNEKLFF. The CDR3 DNA sequence: TGTGCCAGCAGCCGGGACAATAATGAAAAACTGTTTTTT.

This clonotype was found a few times. The chain links TRBV29-1 to TRBJ2-1; no definite D call. The germline CDR1 and CDR2 sequences are SQVTM and ANQGSEA. The CDR3 sequence is 11 residues long. The CDR3 spells CNIKRHDEQFF. CDR3 nucleotide sequence: TGCAACATTAAACGGCACGATGAGCAGTTCTTC.

The chain employs TRBV2 and TRBJ2-7; 7 bases agree with TRBD1. The CDR3 contains 13 residues. Germline V gives CDR1 SNHLY, CDR2 FYNNEI. Trimming removed 11 bases from V and 5 bases from J; junction bases left unmatched: 12. The CDR3 loop reads CAVDPRQGHEQYF. CDR3 coding DNA: TGTGCCGTCGACCCCCGACAGGGCCACGAGCAGTACTTC. The whole variable domain, remainder taken from reference TRBV2 and TRBJ2-7, is EPEVTQTPSHQVTQMGQEVILRCVPISNHLYFYWYRQILGQKVEFLVSFYNNEISEKSEIFDDQFSVERPDGSNFTLKIRSTKLEDSAMYFCAVDPRQGHEQYFGPGTRLTVT.

This clonotype was detected a few times. The chain recombines TRBV5-1 with TRBJ2-3; perhaps TRBD2 as D (6 bases). V lost 6 bases to trimming and J lost 6 bases, with 8 bases between them. The length of the CDR3 is 11 residues. From germline, CDR1 is SGHRS and CDR2 YFSETQ. CDR3 region: CASKSGDTQYF. The DNA for the CDR3 is TGCGCCAGCAAAAGCGGGGATACGCAGTATTTT.

The V gene is TRBV5-1, the J gene TRBJ1-2, with unresolved D. The CDR3 is 16 amino acids. V shed 0 bases and J shed 4 bases, with 16 bases lying between them. Looked up from germline, CDR1 is SGHRS and CDR2 is YFSETQ. The CDR3 here is CASSLEFGPGPYGYTF. The CDR3 DNA is TGCGCCAGCAGCTTGGAGTTCGGTCCCGGTCCCTATGGCTACACCTTC.

This clonotype was seen a few times. V is TRBV7-3 and J is TRBJ2-3; a weak D match, TRBD2 (5 bases). Germline CDR1 SGHTA, CDR2 FQGTGA. V lost 5 bases and J 5 bases, leaving 14 bases between the germline ends. This CDR3 contains 14 residues. The CDR3, as DNA: TGTGCCAGCAGCCCATACGGAGGCAGAGATACGCAGTATTTT. Protein sequence: CASSPYGGRDTQYF.

This clonotype was seen a handful of times. The chain links TRBV24-1 to TRBJ1-4; 7 bases align to TRBD1. After removal of 12 bases from V and 8 bases from J, the junction contained 11 bases not matched to a gene. The CDR3 covers 13 residues. Germline V gives CDR1 KGHDR, CDR2 SFDVKD. The CDR3 coding sequence is TGTGCCGTCTTTTCCCAGGGGGACGAAAAACTGTTTTTT. Amino acid sequence: CAVFSQGDEKLFF.

This clonotype has just a few counts. The chain carries TRBV12-3 or TRBV12-4 and TRBJ1-5; D gene uncertain. The CDR3 totals 13 residues. Trimming left V 6 bases short and J 5 bases short, with 11 bases between. The CDR3, as DNA: TGTGCCAGCAGCCCTTCCCTTCATCAGCCCCAGCATTTT. Encoded protein: CASSPSLHQPQHF.

The sample holds a few counts of this clonotype. The J gene is TRBJ2-2, the V gene TRBV6-5; 9 bases match TRBD2. CDR3 size: 17 residues. Trimming at V came to 0 bases and at J to 3 bases, leaving 5 bases not matched to a gene. CDR1 MNHEY and CDR2 SVGAGI come from the germline V gene. The DNA of the CDR3 is TGTGCCAGCAGTTACTCGGGGTTAGCGGGAGACACCGGGGAGCTGTTTTTT. Protein sequence: CASSYSGLAGDTGELFF.

V and J are TRBV3-1 and TRBJ1-1; D is unclear. Germline lookup yields CDR1 LGHDT and CDR2 YNNKEL (reference sequence). With 0 bases removed from V and 8 bases from J, the gap between germline ends came to 10 bases. The CDR3 has 13 amino acids. The CDR3, as DNA: TGTGCCAGCAGCCAAGAGCGCCTCAGGGAAGCTTTCTTT. Its protein is CASSQERLREAFF.

The table lists this clonotype with a few counts. V usage is TRBV7-9 and J usage is TRBJ2-5; TRBD1 might be the D (6 bases). The CDR3 is 13 amino acids. The V end was cut by 5 bases, the J end by 11 bases, with 18 bases between. The germline gives CDR1 SEHNR, CDR2 FQNEAQ (reference sequence). Written as DNA, the CDR3 is TGTGCCAGCAGCCCCCGGGCAGGGGATGTGCAGTACTTC. Its protein product is CASSPRAGDVQYF.

This chain links TRBV12-3 or TRBV12-4 with TRBJ2-3, with 8 bases matching TRBD1. The CDR3 contains 17 residues. The trim removed 0 bases at V and 1 base at J, leaving 6 bases unmatched. In DNA form, the CDR3 reads TGTGCCAGCAGTTTAGCGGCGGGACAGGCTGGCACAGATACGCAGTATTTT. Translated: CASSLAAGQAGTDTQYF.

The chain uses TRBV28 and TRBJ2-1; 11 bases are shared with TRBD2. V gave up 2 bases and J gave up 5 bases; unmatched junction bases: 11. This CDR3 is built from 18 residues. Germline V lookup: CDR1 MDHEN, CDR2 SYDVKM. CDR3 in amino acids: CASSLPPGLAADNNEQFF. The CDR3 DNA sequence: TGTGCCAGCAGTTTACCACCGGGACTAGCGGCCGACAACAATGAGCAGTTCTTC. The complete variable domain, with remaining parts taken from reference TRBV28 and TRBJ2-1, reads DVKVTQSSRYLVKRTGEKVFLECVQDMDHENMFWYRQDPGLGLRLIYFSYDVKMKEKGDIPEGYSVSREKKERFSLILESASTNQTSMYLCASSLPPGLAADNNEQFFGPGTRLTVL.

The chain combines TRBV12-3 or TRBV12-4 with TRBJ2-1; D is ambiguous. V was shortened by 5 bases and J by 6 bases, with 14 bases between the two germline ends. The CDR3 has 14 residues. The CDR3 spells CASSMGGTGNEQFF. CDR3 bases: TGTGCCAGCAGTATGGGCGGAACGGGCAATGAGCAGTTCTTC.

This clonotype occurred a few times. This rearrangement joins TRBV6-2 or TRBV6-3 to TRBJ2-5, with D possibly being TRBD1 or TRBD2 (5 bases each). Germline loops: CDR1 MNHEY, CDR2 SVGEGT. V was trimmed by 8 bases and J by 5 bases, leaving 15 bases between them. The CDR3 consists of 13 residues. The CDR3 region is CASEGPSRETQYF. For the CDR3, the DNA is TGTGCCAGCGAGGGACCCAGTAGGGAGACCCAGTACTTC.

CDR3 sequence reads: CASSQFGTSGNDEQFF. The CDR3 DNA reads TGTGCCAGCAGCCAATTTGGGACTAGCGGGAACGATGAGCAGTTCTTC. The J gene is TRBJ2-5, the V gene TRBV4-2, with TRBD2 matching 13 bases. The closer fit of TRBJ2-1 to the DNA end suggests the J call may be wrong. The CDR3 spans 16 residues. Per the germline V gene, CDR1 is LGHNA and CDR2 is YNFKEQ.

This chain uses TRBV7-2 with TRBJ1-2, with a possible D match to TRBD1 (5 bases). Germline V gene sequence: CDR1 SGHTA, CDR2 FQGNSA. The CDR3 has 16 amino acids. Between the trimmed V and J ends, which lost 5 bases and 5 bases, there was a span of 21 bases. This CDR3 reads CASSRLGSAGYYGYTF. The CDR3 bases are TGTGCCAGCAGCCGCTTAGGGTCGGCAGGGTATTATGGCTACACCTTC.

CDR3 protein: CSALDRANSPLHF. The DNA for the CDR3 is TGCAGTGCTTTGGACAGGGCAAATTCACCCCTCCACTTT. The chain links TRBV20-1 to TRBJ1-6; 8 bases agree with TRBD1. The length of the CDR3 is 13 residues. V shed 5 bases, J shed 7 bases, and the junction held 4 bases outside the gene matches. Per the germline V gene, CDR1 is DFQATT and CDR2 is SNEGSKA (reference sequence).

This clonotype showed up just a few times. The chain is built from TRBV7-6 and TRBJ2-3; 10 bases align to TRBD2. CDR3 length: 15 residues. V was clipped by 5 bases and J by 4 bases; unmatched bases: 6. Germline loops: CDR1 SGHVS, CDR2 FNYEAQ. The CDR3 nucleotides read TGTGCCAGCAGCGAAGCGGGAGGGTCCCCAGATACGCAGTATTTT. Residues: CASSEAGGSPDTQYF.

J is TRBJ2-3 and V is TRBV6-6; D not resolved. Trimming pared 2 bases from V and 6 bases from J, leaving 9 bases between. There are 13 residues in the CDR3. CDR1 is MNHNY, CDR2 SVGAGI, per germline (reference sequence). As DNA, the CDR3 is TGTGCCAGCAGTTACGAGGTGGTGGATACGCAGTATTTT. The encoded protein is CASSYEVVDTQYF.

This clonotype has a handful of counts. The V call is TRBV7-9, the J call TRBJ1-2, with 8 nucleotides matching TRBD1. Germline CDR1 SEHNR, CDR2 FQNEAQ (reference sequence). Losses at the gene ends were 1 base for V and 4 bases for J; bases not matched to a gene: 8. The CDR3 length is 16 residues. The CDR3 DNA follows: TGTGCCAGCAGCTTAGGACTCGGGACAGGCCTCTATGGCTACACCTTC. It translates to CASSLGLGTGLYGYTF.

This chain joins TRBV11-3 and TRBJ2-7, with TRBD2 matching 7 bases. V was clipped by 5 bases and J by 2 bases; unmatched bases: 9. This CDR3 spans 15 amino acids. Germline loops: CDR1 SGHNT, CDR2 YENEEA. For the CDR3, the DNA is TGTGCCAGCAGCCCTGGAGCGGGGTCCCCCTACGAGCAGTACTTC. Translation gives CASSPGAGSPYEQYF.

This clonotype was recorded at least ten times. The chain recombines TRBV2 with TRBJ2-3; tentative D call: TRBD1 (5 bases). Trimming removed 5 bases at V and 3 bases at J, with 18 bases between. The CDR3 length is 16 residues. Germline CDR1 SNHLY, CDR2 FYNNEI. This CDR3 is CASSKDRSRWTDTQYF. CDR3 in DNA: TGTGCCAGCAGTAAAGACAGATCCCGTTGGACAGATACGCAGTATTTT. Using reference TRBV2 and TRBJ2-3 for the parts outside the CDR3, the full variable domain is EPEVTQTPSHQVTQMGQEVILRCVPISNHLYFYWYRQILGQKVEFLVSFYNNEISEKSEIFDDQFSVERPDGSNFTLKIRSTKLEDSAMYFCASSKDRSRWTDTQYFGPGTRLTVL.

Ten or more counts support this clonotype. This sequence joins TRBV18 and TRBJ2-5; D uncertain. Trimming removed 8 bases at V and 0 bases at J, with 4 bases between. The CDR3 runs to 11 residues. Germline V gene sequence: CDR1 KGHSH, CDR2 LQKENI. The CDR3 loop is CASSNQETQYF. The CDR3 nucleotides read TGTGCCAGCAGCAACCAAGAGACCCAGTACTTC.

The chain couples TRBV20-1 to TRBJ1-1; 10 bases are shared with TRBD1. The CDR3 is 14 residues long. Germline CDR1 is DFQATT and CDR2 is SNEGSKA (reference sequence). The V gene end was trimmed by 5 bases and the J gene end by 3 bases; junction bases not matched to a gene: 6. The CDR3 DNA sequence: TGCAGTGCTGTTACCGGGACAGGGGACACTGAAGCTTTCTTT. Translating gives CSAVTGTGDTEAFF.

This chain links TRBV28 with TRBJ2-7; TRBD2 aligns across 8 bases. In germline, CDR1 is MDHEN, CDR2 SYDVKM. V shed 1 base and J 3 bases; nucleotides not matched to a gene: 8. This CDR3 spans 16 amino acids. CDR3 amino acids: CASSLYSGSNHYEQYF. CDR3 coding DNA: TGTGCCAGCAGTTTATACAGCGGGAGTAATCACTACGAGCAGTACTTC.

The chain has TRBV12-3 or TRBV12-4 and TRBJ2-5; 9 positions agree with TRBD2. After removal of 2 bases from V and 5 bases from J, the junction contained 6 bases not matched to a gene. The CDR3 has 15 residues. The CDR3 region has the DNA TGTGCCAGCAGTTTAAGGCGGGGGGGATGGGAGACCCAGTACTTC. The encoded protein is CASSLRRGGWETQYF.

The chain links TRBV5-1 to TRBJ2-5; D is uncertain. The germline V gene has CDR1 SGHRS and CDR2 YFSETQ. Trimming left V 0 bases short and J 11 bases short, with 14 bases between. CDR3 length: 13 residues. In DNA, the CDR3 is TGCGCCAGCAGCTTGGGACACGTCCTTGAGCAGTACTTC. It translates to CASSLGHVLEQYF.